The rows below give T cell receptor beta chains drawn from one sample of a study of blood T cell repertoires in COVID-19. Some clones are missing from TCRdb's copy, which holds only in-frame ones; the method was immunoSEQ multiplex PCR. Here the sample spans approximately 150,000 clones, roughly 84% being singletons. The source material was PBMCs or T cells enriched from blood (not recorded which). Every receptor here comes from a man between 70 and 80 years old who had been exposed to COVID-19. The CDR3 runs from the conserved cysteine through the conserved F or W. Fields, in order: clone size, CDR3 length, V gene, J gene, D gene, CDR3 protein, CDR3 DNA. D genes are given only for firm matches. Only some rows state a clone size, as once, few, many or a class for expanded clones.

>few|14|TRBV25-1|TRBJ1-5|.
CASSQTGSNQPQHF
TGTGCCAGCTCCCAGACGGGTAGCAATCAGCCCCAGCATTTT
>.|14|TRBV5-6|TRBJ2-7|.
CASSFRTGTYEQYF
TGTGCCAGCAGCTTCAGGACCGGGACCTACGAGCAGTACTTC
>.|13|TRBV7-2|TRBJ1-4|.
CASNAGVGEKLFF
TGTGCCAGCAATGCCGGGGTTGGGGAAAAACTGTTTTTT
>.|13|TRBV12-5|TRBJ1-2|.
CASGLGVNYGYTF
TGTGCTAGTGGTCTGGGCGTAAACTATGGCTACACCTTC
>.|16|TRBV7-9|TRBJ1-1|TRBD1
CASSHQLGAGGTEAFF
TGTGCCAGCAGCCATCAATTAGGGGCAGGGGGGACTGAAGCTTTCTTT
>.|16|TRBV3-1/TRBV3-2|TRBJ1-2|TRBD1
CASSQMTGVGHYGYTF
TGTGCCAGCAGCCAGATGACAGGGGTAGGGCACTATGGCTACACCTTC
>.|15|TRBV7-3|TRBJ1-6|.
CASSLSAAYNSPLHF
TGTGCCAGCAGCCTCTCGGCGGCTTATAATTCACCCCTCCACTTT
>.|14|TRBV19|TRBJ2-2|.
CASTPTGNTGELFF
TGTGCCAGTACCCCGACAGGAAACACCGGGGAGCTGTTTTTT
>.|14|TRBV5-1|TRBJ2-7|.
CASSLSGQGSEQYF
TGCGCCAGCAGCTTGAGTGGTCAGGGGTCCGAGCAGTACTTC
>.|16|TRBV4-3|TRBJ1-4|.
CASSRKLGGDVKKLFF
TGCGCCAGCAGCCGAAAATTAGGGGGGGACGTGAAGAAACTGTTTTTT
>once|14|TRBV3-1/TRBV3-2|TRBJ2-3|TRBD1
CASSQRQGTDTQYF
TGTGCCAGCAGCCAACGACAGGGGACGGATACGCAGTATTTT
>once|14|TRBV11-2|TRBJ1-2|.
CASSRPGNGYGYTF
TGTGCCAGCAGCCGACCGGGGAACGGCTATGGCTACACCTTC
>.|19|TRBV9|TRBJ1-3|TRBD1
CASSQDSGQGALSGNTIYF
TGTGCCAGCAGCCAGGATTCGGGACAGGGGGCTCTCTCTGGAAACACCATATATTTT
>.|13|TRBV5-1|TRBJ2-1|TRBD2
CANPGLAANEQFF
TGCGCCAATCCGGGACTAGCGGCCAATGAGCAGTTCTTC
>.|11|TRBV20-1|TRBJ1-4|.
CSADYEEKLFF
TGCAGTGCCGACTATGAGGAAAAACTGTTTTTT
>.|15|TRBV28|TRBJ1-4|.
CASTSPSGPNEKLFF
TGTGCCAGCACCTCCCCTTCGGGTCCTAATGAAAAACTGTTTTTT
>.|13|TRBV7-2|TRBJ1-2|.
CASSLEGWDGYTF
TGTGCCAGCAGCTTAGAGGGGTGGGATGGCTACACCTTC
>once|14|TRBV2|TRBJ1-1|.
CASSQQSRNTEAFF
TGTGCCAGCAGCCAACAGTCCCGGAACACTGAAGCTTTCTTT
>.|14|TRBV9|TRBJ2-2|.
CASSVAGNTGELFF
TGTGCCAGCAGCGTAGCGGGAAACACCGGGGAGCTGTTTTTT
>.|17|TRBV5-1|TRBJ2-2|TRBD2
CASSLVAGGPSTGELFF
TGCGCCAGCAGCTTGGTCGCGGGGGGGCCTAGCACCGGGGAGCTGTTTTTT
>.|15|TRBV21-1|TRBJ2-7|.
CASSRGKGFPTEQYF
TGTGCCAGCAGCAGGGGCAAGGGGTTCCCTACCGAGCAGTACTTC
>.|17|TRBV5-4|TRBJ2-6|.
CASSLVGAGAGANVLTF
TGTGCCAGCAGCCTAGTGGGGGCAGGGGCTGGGGCCAACGTCCTGACTTTC
>.|16|TRBV5-8|TRBJ2-3|TRBD2
CASSLGAGGLTDTQYF
TGTGCCAGCAGCTTGGGAGCGGGGGGCCTGACAGATACGCAGTATTTT
>.|13|TRBV12-3/TRBV12-4|TRBJ2-7|TRBD1
CASSFGRGSEQYF
TGTGCCAGCAGTTTCGGCAGGGGGAGCGAGCAGTACTTC
>.|14|TRBV5-6|TRBJ1-3|.
CASSLFVEGNTIYF
TGTGCCAGCAGCTTGTTCGTCGAGGGAAACACCATATATTTT
>.|16|TRBV30|TRBJ2-1|TRBD2
CAWSVLPSGAGNEQFF
TGTGCCTGGAGTGTACTACCTAGCGGGGCCGGCAATGAGCAGTTCTTC
>few|14|TRBV30|TRBJ2-3|.
CAWSTGTVPDTQYF
TGTGCCTGGAGTACCGGGACTGTCCCAGATACGCAGTATTTT
>few|16|TRBV7-8|TRBJ2-1|TRBD2
CASSLGTSGEYNEQFF
TGTGCCAGCAGCTTAGGGACTAGCGGGGAATACAATGAGCAGTTCTTC
>.|17|TRBV10-2|TRBJ1-3|TRBD1
CASRVVDRGRSGNTIYF
TGCGCCAGCCGGGTAGTGGACAGGGGCCGATCTGGAAACACCATATATTTT
>.|14|TRBV9|TRBJ2-7|TRBD1
CASEGDRASYEQYF
TGTGCCAGCGAGGGGGACAGGGCCTCCTACGAGCAGTACTTC
>.|15|TRBV7-9|TRBJ1-2|.
CASSLSVVYSHGYTF
TGTGCCAGCAGCTTATCGGTAGTTTATTCTCACGGCTACACCTTC
>.|12|TRBV30|TRBJ2-3|TRBD2
CAWGLETDTQYF
TGTGCCTGGGGACTAGAAACAGATACGCAGTATTTT
>.|16|TRBV4-3|TRBJ2-5|TRBD1
CASSQDGDRVWETQYF
TGCGCCAGCAGCCAAGATGGGGACAGGGTTTGGGAGACCCAGTACTTC
>.|13|TRBV24-1|TRBJ1-2|.
CATSERGFYGYTF
TGTGCCACCAGTGAGCGGGGGTTCTATGGCTACACCTTC
>.|16|TRBV25-1|TRBJ2-1|TRBD2
CASSAWASGVKDEQFF
TGTGCCAGCAGTGCCTGGGCTAGCGGGGTAAAGGATGAGCAGTTCTTC
>.|16|TRBV19|TRBJ1-1|TRBD1
CASSIGQGVLNTEAFF
TGTGCCAGTAGTATAGGACAGGGGGTATTGAACACTGAAGCTTTCTTT
>few|13|TRBV6-5|TRBJ1-6|.
CASSYQYNSPLHF
TGTGCCAGCAGTTACCAGTATAATTCACCCCTCCACTTT
>.|17|TRBV14|TRBJ2-5|TRBD1
CASSQLLANRGLETQYF
TGTGCCAGCAGCCAATTACTCGCGAACAGGGGGCTGGAGACCCAGTACTTC
>.|11|TRBV30|TRBJ2-3|.
CAWILSDTQYF
TGTGCCTGGATTCTGTCAGATACGCAGTATTTT
>.|15|TRBV11-2|TRBJ2-1|.
CASSRDTLSYNEQFF
TGTGCCAGCAGCCGGGACACGCTATCCTACAATGAGCAGTTCTTC
>.|15|TRBV7-2|TRBJ2-2|TRBD2
CASSFTPSGTGELFF
TGTGCCAGCAGCTTTACTCCTAGCGGGACCGGGGAGCTGTTTTTT
>.|14|TRBV7-3|TRBJ1-2|.
CASSLRQFNYGYTF
TGTGCCAGCAGCTTAAGACAGTTTAACTATGGCTACACCTTC
>.|14|TRBV7-9|TRBJ1-1|.
CASSVYRRNTEAFF
TGTGCCAGCAGCGTCTACAGGAGGAACACTGAAGCTTTCTTT
>.|13|TRBV14|TRBJ1-1|.
CASSPGPRTEAFF
TGTGCCAGCAGCCCAGGGCCCCGCACTGAAGCTTTCTTT
>.|12|TRBV28|TRBJ1-2|.
CASSTWTAGYTF
TGTGCCAGCAGTACTTGGACAGCTGGCTACACCTTC
>once|11|TRBV19|TRBJ1-2|.
CASMDFHGYTF
TGTGCCAGTATGGACTTTCATGGCTACACCTTC